This T cell receptor beta chain comes out of a study of blood T cell repertoires in COVID-19. Germline V gene lookup returns CDR1 SGDLS and CDR2 YYNGEE. The CDR3 totals 18 residues. The trim removed 7 bases at V and 2 bases at J, leaving 19 bases unmatched. The data were produced by immunoSEQ multiplex PCR, yet TCRdb's version contains in-frame clones alone and is incomplete. The sample carries about 160,000 clones, 84% recorded once. The chain recombines TRBV9 with TRBJ2-3, with 7 bases fitting TRBD2. The source material was peripheral blood. The receptor was isolated from a man aged 18 to 29 with active or convalescent COVID-19. This CDR3 is CASSPPRETGRDTDTQYF. The CDR3 DNA follows: TGTGCCAGCTCCCCCCCGCGGGAGACGGGGCGAGACACAGATACGCAGTATTTT.